The sequence of this TCR beta chain was determined in a study of chronic HIV infection and antiretroviral therapy. V was pared by 2 bases and J by 7 bases, with 11 bases between. CDR1 and CDR2 from the germline V gene are KGHDR and SFDVKD. This CDR3 contains 14 residues. TCRdb used MiXCR to reprocess the 5' RACE reads, holding one entry per CDR3 protein. Here the sample spans some 46,000 distinct CDR3 sequences, 19% being singletons. Material for sequencing was peripheral blood. V gene TRBV24-1 combines with J gene TRBJ2-4; no clear D gene. The receptor comes from an adult who had HIV and had not received antiretroviral therapy, or was an uninfected healthy control (not recorded which). The CDR3 loop reads CATSDSWATNIQYF. CDR3 coding DNA: TGTGCCACCAGTGATTCATGGGCCACGAACATTCAGTACTTC.